The rows below give T cell receptor beta chains drawn from one sample of a study of blood T cell repertoires in COVID-19. Repertoires were generated with immunoSEQ multiplex PCR, while TCRdb's copy carries only in-frame clones and drops some. The sample contains over 150,000 clones, 75% to 85% of which appear only once. The sequenced material came from peripheral blood. Receptor source: a human donor in a cohort sampled during active COVID-19. The CDR3 runs from the conserved cysteine through the conserved F or W. Each record gives: V gene, J gene, D gene, clone size, CDR3 DNA, CDR3 protein. D genes are given only for firm matches. For some rows the clone size is stated as once, few or many, or as a class when expanded; others skip it.

v_gene: TRBV6-6; j_gene: TRBJ1-1; d_gene: .; abundance: .; CDR3nt: TGTGCCAGCAGTTATCAGGGGCTGAACACTGAAGCTTTCTTT; CDR3aa: CASSYQGLNTEAFF
v_gene: TRBV28; j_gene: TRBJ2-7; d_gene: TRBD1; abundance: few; CDR3nt: TGTGCCAGCATGGGACCGGGACAGGGTATCTACGAGCAGTACTTC; CDR3aa: CASMGPGQGIYEQYF
v_gene: TRBV6-6; j_gene: TRBJ2-5; d_gene: TRBD1; abundance: few; CDR3nt: TGTGCCAGCAGTTACCCCTCGAATCAGGGGGTGACCCAGTACTTC; CDR3aa: CASSYPSNQGVTQYF
v_gene: TRBV3-1/TRBV3-2; j_gene: TRBJ2-2; d_gene: .; abundance: .; CDR3nt: TGTGCCAGCAGCCAAGAACACGGGAGTGGCACCGGGGAGCTGTTTTTT; CDR3aa: CASSQEHGSGTGELFF
v_gene: TRBV2; j_gene: TRBJ1-1; d_gene: .; abundance: .; CDR3nt: TGTGCCAGCAGCTTATTACGAGAGGGACATAAAAACACTGAAGCTTTCTTT; CDR3aa: CASSLLREGHKNTEAFF
v_gene: TRBV2; j_gene: TRBJ1-1; d_gene: TRBD1; abundance: .; CDR3nt: TGTGCCAGCAGTGAATATACAGGGGGCGCGAACACTGAAGCTTTCTTT; CDR3aa: CASSEYTGGANTEAFF
v_gene: TRBV3-1/TRBV3-2; j_gene: TRBJ2-7; d_gene: .; abundance: .; CDR3nt: TGTGCCAGCAGCCGGAGCTCCTACGAGCAGTACTTC; CDR3aa: CASSRSSYEQYF
v_gene: TRBV27; j_gene: TRBJ2-2; d_gene: .; abundance: .; CDR3nt: TGTGCCAGCCGATCGGGCGGACCGACCGAGGGCACCGGGGAGCTGTTTTTT; CDR3aa: CASRSGGPTEGTGELFF
v_gene: TRBV3-1/TRBV3-2; j_gene: TRBJ2-5; d_gene: TRBD1; abundance: .; CDR3nt: TGTGCCAGCAGCACACAGGGGGCAGAGACCCAGTACTTC; CDR3aa: CASSTQGAETQYF
v_gene: TRBV11-3; j_gene: TRBJ2-1; d_gene: TRBD1; abundance: few; CDR3nt: TGTGCCAGCAGCTTAGACGGACAGGGTTACAATGAGCAGTTCTTC; CDR3aa: CASSLDGQGYNEQFF
v_gene: TRBV6-5; j_gene: TRBJ1-2; d_gene: TRBD1; abundance: .; CDR3nt: TGTGCCAGCAGGGTCCGGGACAGGGCCTATGGCTACACCTTC; CDR3aa: CASRVRDRAYGYTF
v_gene: TRBV18; j_gene: TRBJ2-5; d_gene: .; abundance: .; CDR3nt: TGTGCCAGCTCGCCTCACGAGCTCCAAGAGACCCAGTACTTC; CDR3aa: CASSPHELQETQYF
v_gene: TRBV6-2/TRBV6-3; j_gene: TRBJ2-5; d_gene: .; abundance: .; CDR3nt: TGTGCCAGCAGTTACTACAGGGAAGAGACCCAGTACTTC; CDR3aa: CASSYYREETQYF
v_gene: TRBV20-1; j_gene: TRBJ2-5; d_gene: .; abundance: .; CDR3nt: TGCAGTGCTCATAGAGAGACCCAGTACTTC; CDR3aa: CSAHRETQYF
v_gene: TRBV28; j_gene: TRBJ2-7; d_gene: TRBD2; abundance: .; CDR3nt: TGTGCCAGCAGTTTAAATGGCGGGGCTAGCGGGAGTAAAGAGCAGTACTTC; CDR3aa: CASSLNGGASGSKEQYF
v_gene: TRBV24-1; j_gene: TRBJ2-7; d_gene: .; abundance: .; CDR3nt: TGTGCCACCAGTGACACGACAAGCTCCTACGAGCAGTACTTC; CDR3aa: CATSDTTSSYEQYF
v_gene: TRBV6-6; j_gene: TRBJ2-7; d_gene: TRBD2; abundance: .; CDR3nt: TGTGCCAGCAGCTCTAGCGGGGGCGGCTACGAGCAGTACTTC; CDR3aa: CASSSSGGGYEQYF
v_gene: TRBV5-1; j_gene: TRBJ2-5; d_gene: .; abundance: .; CDR3nt: TGCGCCAGCAGCTTGGAAGTTGAGGAGACCCAGTACTTC; CDR3aa: CASSLEVEETQYF
v_gene: TRBV28; j_gene: TRBJ1-6; d_gene: TRBD1; abundance: .; CDR3nt: TGTGCCAGCAGTTTAGAGGGGGCCGTTTCACCCCTCCACTTT; CDR3aa: CASSLEGAVSPLHF
v_gene: TRBV7-9; j_gene: TRBJ2-2; d_gene: TRBD1; abundance: .; CDR3nt: TGTGCCAGCAGCACAGGGGGGATCGGCGGGGAGCTGTTTTTT; CDR3aa: CASSTGGIGGELFF
v_gene: TRBV9; j_gene: TRBJ1-2; d_gene: .; abundance: .; CDR3nt: TGTGCCAGCAGACCGAGGTCAGCAGGGGACTACACCTTC; CDR3aa: CASRPRSAGDYTF
v_gene: TRBV5-1; j_gene: TRBJ1-6; d_gene: TRBD1; abundance: few; CDR3nt: TGCGCCAGCAGACCTACTCCGGGACAGGGGAATTCACCCCTCCACTTT; CDR3aa: CASRPTPGQGNSPLHF
v_gene: TRBV27; j_gene: TRBJ2-7; d_gene: .; abundance: .; CDR3nt: TGTGCCAGCAGTTTAAATGGCAGGGCCTACGAGCAGTACTTC; CDR3aa: CASSLNGRAYEQYF
v_gene: TRBV5-4; j_gene: TRBJ2-7; d_gene: TRBD1; abundance: .; CDR3nt: TGTGCCACCCGGACAGGGTTCTCCTACGAGCAGTACTTC; CDR3aa: CATRTGFSYEQYF
v_gene: TRBV18; j_gene: TRBJ2-5; d_gene: .; abundance: .; CDR3nt: TGTGCCAGCTCGGTTACAGGTGGAGAGACCCAGTACTTC; CDR3aa: CASSVTGGETQYF
v_gene: TRBV18; j_gene: TRBJ2-1; d_gene: TRBD2; abundance: .; CDR3nt: TGTGCCAGCTCACCCATCCTGACTAGCGGGAGAGGGGAGCAGTTCTTC; CDR3aa: CASSPILTSGRGEQFF
v_gene: TRBV29-1; j_gene: TRBJ1-3; d_gene: TRBD1; abundance: .; CDR3nt: TGCAGCGTTGGGTCGCAGGGGGCTGGAAACACCATATATTTT; CDR3aa: CSVGSQGAGNTIYF
v_gene: TRBV7-9; j_gene: TRBJ1-1; d_gene: .; abundance: .; CDR3nt: TGTGCCAGCAGCTTAGGGGCTGACAACACTGAAGCTTTCTTT; CDR3aa: CASSLGADNTEAFF
v_gene: TRBV11-2; j_gene: TRBJ1-2; d_gene: TRBD1; abundance: .; CDR3nt: TGTGCCAGCAGCTTAATCGGGACAGCCTACACCTTC; CDR3aa: CASSLIGTAYTF
v_gene: TRBV12-3/TRBV12-4; j_gene: TRBJ2-2; d_gene: TRBD1; abundance: .; CDR3nt: TGTGCCAGCCGGCAGGGGGCAATCGGGGAGCTGTTTTTT; CDR3aa: CASRQGAIGELFF
v_gene: TRBV28; j_gene: TRBJ2-3; d_gene: .; abundance: .; CDR3nt: TGTGCCAGTCATCCGGCAGGGGTGGTGACAGATACGCAGTATTTT; CDR3aa: CASHPAGVVTDTQYF
v_gene: TRBV7-9; j_gene: TRBJ1-4; d_gene: .; abundance: .; CDR3nt: TGTGCCAGCAGCACCGGACAGCAAGAACTGTTTTTT; CDR3aa: CASSTGQQELFF
v_gene: TRBV11-3; j_gene: TRBJ2-3; d_gene: TRBD2; abundance: once; CDR3nt: TGTGCCAGCAGCTCGGGACTAGCGGGAGCCGTGGGTACGCAGTATTTT; CDR3aa: CASSSGLAGAVGTQYF
v_gene: TRBV4-1; j_gene: TRBJ1-6; d_gene: .; abundance: few; CDR3nt: TGCGCCAGCAGCCAACCAATGGGGGGCTCCTATAATTCACCCCTCCACTTT; CDR3aa: CASSQPMGGSYNSPLHF
v_gene: TRBV19; j_gene: TRBJ1-5; d_gene: TRBD1; abundance: .; CDR3nt: TGTGCCAGTAGTATCGAAGCAGGGGGCGCGAGAAGCAATCAGCCCCAGCATTTT; CDR3aa: CASSIEAGGARSNQPQHF
v_gene: TRBV28; j_gene: TRBJ2-7; d_gene: .; abundance: .; CDR3nt: TGTGCCAGCAGTCCGAAGGGGGACTACGAGCAGTACTTC; CDR3aa: CASSPKGDYEQYF
v_gene: TRBV19; j_gene: TRBJ2-5; d_gene: .; abundance: .; CDR3nt: TGTGCCAGTAGTATATCCGGGAACCAAGAGACCCAGTACTTC; CDR3aa: CASSISGNQETQYF
v_gene: TRBV7-2; j_gene: TRBJ1-6; d_gene: .; abundance: .; CDR3nt: TGTGCCAGCAGCTTGGGACAAAGCAATAATTCACCCCTCCACTTT; CDR3aa: CASSLGQSNNSPLHF
v_gene: TRBV2; j_gene: TRBJ1-1; d_gene: .; abundance: .; CDR3nt: TGTGCCAGCAGGATTCAGGGCTCGAACACTGAAGCTTTCTTT; CDR3aa: CASRIQGSNTEAFF
v_gene: TRBV15; j_gene: TRBJ2-7; d_gene: TRBD2; abundance: .; CDR3nt: TGTGCCACCAGCAGAGTTGGAGAAACCGGGACTACCTACGAGCAGTACTTC; CDR3aa: CATSRVGETGTTYEQYF
v_gene: TRBV5-1; j_gene: TRBJ2-6; d_gene: TRBD2; abundance: once; CDR3nt: TGCGCCAGCAGCTTGGTTCCGGGAGGGCCTGGGGCCGGGGCCAACGTCCTGACTTTC; CDR3aa: CASSLVPGGPGAGANVLTF
v_gene: TRBV2; j_gene: TRBJ1-1; d_gene: .; abundance: .; CDR3nt: TGTGCCAGCAGCCGTACCAGAGGGATGAACACTGAAGCTTTCTTT; CDR3aa: CASSRTRGMNTEAFF